The T cell receptor beta chain described here comes from a study of cytomegalovirus exposure and HLA in healthy donors listed by TCRdb under 2017. At the level of the whole study: An earlier analysis of some 600 of the donors reported around 280 Gb of sequence data and approximately 120 million unique TCR beta sequences obtained from around 190 million T cells. Several DR-DQ haplotypes were treated as single units for association and clustering because of strong linkage in the cohort. A separate validation cohort of over 95 different subjects was used in addition to the roughly 670-subject first cohort. The study aimed to test whether cataloging public T cell receptors could reveal signatures of past pathogen exposure. Of the approximately 400 genotyped donors, about 80% fell in the genetic ancestry cluster associated with self-reported Caucasian donors. The number of typed donors differed by locus: about 629-640 for A, B, C, DRB1 and DQB1; roughly 510 for DQA1; approximately 600 for DPA1; and 400 to 480 for DPB1. To study patterns of TCR occurrence, a later analysis re-analyzed previously published TCR beta repertoires from around 700 donors and added high-resolution HLA genotyping. Class I and class II HLA loci were covered by the typing at four-digit resolution. Among almost 400 genotyped donors of the cohort, an average of 235,054 unique TCR beta nucleotide sequences were sequenced per donor, 15% to 20% of them non-productive. All discovery cohort repertoires had been generated on a single sequencing platform. An early release that covered 640 HLA-typed donors contained approximately 300 gigabases of sequencing data and tens of millions of unique TCR sequences. Donor age, sex, ethnicity and CMV serostatus were collected together with the repertoire data. The study profiled the T cell repertoires of about 720 subjects by immunosequencing and related them to cytomegalovirus serostatus. In the later analysis, no new phenotypic data were used to find candidate immune exposures; instead, reliance was placed on TCR beta sequences and their occurrence across donors. In an earlier analysis of 587 of the donors, high-throughput TCR beta sequencing was used to judge whether each TCR beta V gene segment behaved as functional or pseudogenic. A later genetic analysis took genome-wide SNP genotypes for about 55% of the 666 donors and used that subset as a discovery cohort. The study combined high-throughput TCR immunosequencing, statistical association of individual TCRs with disease status, and machine learning to predict cytomegalovirus infection status. The investigation overall reported the following: Across donors, most TCR sequences were observed very rarely, whereas some public TCRs were present in many individuals. Only TCR beta chains were sequenced in this cohort, and the absence of alpha or paired-chain data limited detectable features. An earlier analysis of approximately 540 of the donors showed that most TCR beta V segments appeared in productive rearrangements either about 87% or about 30% of the time, which broadly matched IMGT annotations. Most CMV-associated TCR beta chains appeared to be HLA-restricted in a later analysis, and the HLA associations seemed to be driven largely by CMV exposure. In a later analysis, TCR association rates were found to vary across HLA loci, with the most associated TCRs seen for DRB1 alleles and the fewest for HLA-C alleles. Cytomegalovirus status was reported to be diagnosed by the classifier with high specificity and sensitivity in both the original and validation cohorts. Strong co-occurrence of HLA alleles, especially DR and DQ, made assigning TCR associations to individual alleles difficult. A cluster of highly shared sequence variants was judged likely to be a technical artifact of the sequencing pipeline. A total of about 150 TCR beta chains were listed by the study as associated with cytomegalovirus. The authors suggested that the approach could potentially be generalized to other disease states and immunological phenotypes. Roughly uniform sequencing depth across donors was assumed in presence/absence analyses, although this assumption may not hold. A later analysis reported that several top co-occurrence clusters appeared linked to parvovirus B19, influenza, CMV and Epstein-Barr virus. The 87-base-pair reads could not distinguish some IMGT-functional V segments, including TRBV6-2 and TRBV6-3, so those segments were excluded. Immune exposure information for the cohort was limited to CMV serostatus. A further reported finding was that TCR beta sequences accurately predicted the HLA-A and HLA-B alleles for most subjects in the first cohort. Linkage disequilibrium might explain the correlated functional status among segregating V segments, but an unknown experimental factor could not be excluded. According to a later genetic analysis, donors in an Asian-associated ancestry cluster had fewer N-insertions in productive TCRs than the approximately 690-donor mean. Because counts were too low, seventeen rarely observed V segments, including chromosome 9 orphons, were left out of the earlier analysis of 587 of the donors. HLA typing was unavailable for some donors at each locus, so association tests used only the typed subset. A later analysis associated 16,951 TCR beta sequences with specific HLA alleles at a false discovery rate of 0.05. Compared with equally common non-associated chains, HLA-associated TCR beta chains in a later analysis were more clonally expanded and had lower generation probabilities. In vitro tests confirmed that a few of the cytomegalovirus-associated TCR beta chains recognize cytomegalovirus antigens. In a later genetic analysis, a missense DCLRE1C variant was associated with V-gene and J-gene trimming of TCR beta chains, and the association was replicated in an independent cohort.

The germline V gene specifies SGHRS as CDR1 and YFSETQ as CDR2. Spanning cysteine to phenylalanine, the CDR3 consists of 15 amino acids. Only the CDR3 region is kept as DNA, spanning 45 bases read in frame from base 1. V is cut back by 2 bases and J by 2 bases, with 4 bases in the junction unmatched. The method behind the library was the immunoSEQ multiplex PCR assay. For the multiplex PCR, a mixture combining 60 forward primers for TCR Vbeta segments and 13 reverse primers for TCR Jbeta segments was used. Amplification of the CDR3 region of rearranged TCR beta genes was performed with a multiplex PCR assay on genomic DNA. Amplified TCR beta libraries were sequenced as 87-base-pair reads on the Illumina HiSeq System. The original methods were these. A later analysis counted around 72 million unique TCR beta chains across the 600 to 850 repertoires, and some 11 million of these chains were shared by at least two donors. Raw reads were error-corrected and collapsed into unique sequences by a nearest-neighbor algorithm in which closely related sequences were merged to remove PCR and sequencing errors. CDR3 sequences were aligned to IMGT reference sequences to assign V, D and J gene segments. For a sequence to be retained, at least a six-nucleotide match to both a V gene segment and a J gene segment was required. A rearrangement counted as productive if the CDR3 had no stop codons and remained in frame with V and J, and every other rearrangement counted as non-productive. Following IMGT convention, CDR3 was defined as the stretch from the second conserved V-encoded cysteine up to the conserved J-encoded phenylalanine. The earlier analysis of about 560 of the donors excluded any sequence lacking an unambiguous match to a single V gene segment. An earlier analysis of some 610 of the donors called V segments functional above 56.7% productive rearrangements and segregating when the between-donor standard deviation exceeded 5%. A statistical classification framework was built for diagnosing cytomegalovirus status from the catalog of TCR beta chain sequences. A later analysis assigned V and J genes by comparing TCR nucleotide sequences with IMGT/GENE-DB human TR gene sequences. Using the TCRdist pipeline, a later analysis assigned CDR3 sequences along with most-parsimonious VDJ recombination scenarios. In a later analysis, each TCR beta chain was defined by its CDR3 amino acid sequence together with its V-gene family, and reads lacking a unique V-gene family were excluded. A later analysis removed roughly 590 highly shared, low-generation-probability nucleotide sequences to deal with suspected cross-contamination and a sequencing artifact. In a later analysis, a clonal expansion index for each public chain was calculated from normalized within-repertoire ranks of inferred template counts. A later analysis computed generation probabilities with a VDJ recombination model fitted to out-of-frame rearrangements, and checked the results against IGoR. In a later analysis, TCR-TCR, TCR-HLA and TCR-CMV co-occurrence was scored with hypergeometric tests, and a repertoire-size bias correction was applied to TCR pairs. In a later analysis, false discovery rates were estimated by permuting HLA or CMV assignments 20 times. In a later analysis, co-occurring TCRs were grouped with DBSCAN, and TCRdist sequence similarity was added when clustering was performed within HLA-allele-positive subsets. For co-occurrence clustering, repertoires with fewer than 30,000 or more than 120,000 public chains were excluded, along with four to six repertoires with anomalous nucleotide sharing. The table was pulled from immuneACCESS by TCRdb, which kept in-frame rearrangements only. Such tables lose some clones; where checked, under half of the loss comes from unresolved V genes, and the rest has no known cause. The DNA gave D and trimming, while V, J and clone size come from that table. For this sample there are about 150,000 clones; 70% to 80% appear just once. In total, the top ten clones hold 4% of the sample.

The cohort consisted of hundreds of healthy bone marrow donors. At the time of sampling, every cohort member was nominally healthy, though immune exposures that went unrecorded were likely present. The donor was CMV seronegative and was included in the group of several hundred seronegative cohort members. A peripheral blood sample was collected from each donor, and TCR beta sequencing was performed on peripheral blood mononuclear cells. The Qiagen DNeasy Blood Extraction Kit was used to extract genomic DNA from the blood cell samples. This clone came up once. The specificity of this receptor is unknown. Base qualities are not recorded, but no much larger clone differs from it by a single base.

The sequence is built from TRBV5-1 and TRBJ2-3, and 8 junctional nucleotides match TRBD1. Sequenced: PBMCs. The origin of this receptor is a woman in her thirties or forties in good health and CMV-seronegative. The nucleotide sequence reads TGCGCCAGCAGCTTAGACAGGGGTATCACAGATACGCAGTATTTT. This sequence encodes CASSLDRGITDTQYF.